The 20 T cell receptor beta chains in this list originate from one sample, sequenced in a study of OX40 agonist ivuxolimab in advanced cancers. TCRdb keeps only in-frame clones here, not all; method: immunoSEQ multiplex PCR. Among about 70,000 clones listed, about 86% were seen once. Specimen: CD4+ or CD8+ T cells sorted from blood, collected in a trial of the OX40 agonist ivuxolimab. These receptors were taken from an adult with an advanced solid tumor such as melanoma, head and neck, liver or kidney cancer.

The chain carries TRBV5-1 and TRBJ1-1; tentative D call: TRBD1 (6 bases). Germline-derived CDR1 and CDR2 are SGHRS and YFSETQ. V gave up 2 bases and J gave up 1 base, with 18 bases separating them. The CDR3 has 17 amino acids. The CDR3 protein is CASSFGGARIGNTEAFF. CDR3 nucleotide sequence: TGCGCCAGCAGCTTCGGGGGGGCCCGAATTGGGAACACTGAAGCTTTCTTT.

The V call is TRBV6-1, the J call TRBJ1-2; D unresolved. Trimming stripped 7 bases from V and 7 bases from J, with 10 bases between. The CDR3 runs 11 residues. In germline, CDR1 is MNHNS, CDR2 SASEGT. The CDR3 protein is CASTPPRGYTF. For the CDR3, the DNA is TGTGCCAGCACCCCTCCCCGTGGCTACACCTTC.

This clone was seen a few times. This chain connects TRBV7-2 to TRBJ1-1; 7 bases map to TRBD1. This CDR3 has 15 residues. The germline CDR1 and CDR2 sequences are SGHTA and FQGNSA. V lost 1 base, J lost 4 bases, and 6 bases stayed unmatched. The CDR3 sequence is CASSLGGAGGTEAFF. CDR3 nucleotide sequence: TGTGCCAGCAGCTTAGGAGGGGCAGGGGGCACTGAAGCTTTCTTT.

The V gene is TRBV28, the J gene TRBJ1-6; 7 nucleotides match TRBD1. V gave up 6 bases and J gave up 2 bases; unmatched junction bases: 7. Germline CDR1 is MDHEN and CDR2 is SYDVKM. This CDR3 spans 16 amino acids. CDR3 in amino acids: CASSLDRDTYNSPLHF. Here the CDR3 DNA reads TGTGCCAGCAGCCTTGACAGGGACACCTATAATTCACCCCTCCACTTT.

This clone has only one observation. The chain joins TRBV5-6 to TRBJ2-3, with no clear D. Germline CDR1 SGHDT, CDR2 YYEEEE. V lost 4 bases and J lost 6, with 9 bases in between. There are 12 residues in the CDR3. The CDR3 sequence is CASSTTWDTQYF. DNA for the CDR3: TGTGCCAGCAGCACGACCTGGGATACGCAGTATTTT.

This chain connects TRBV28 to TRBJ1-1, with a possible D match to TRBD1 (5 bases). The V end was cut by 6 bases, the J end by 5 bases, with 19 bases between. The length of the CDR3 is 15 residues. Germline lookup yields CDR1 MDHEN and CDR2 SYDVKM. The CDR3 loop reads CASSSYATEGTEAFF. The CDR3 DNA sequence: TGTGCCAGCAGCTCTTACGCAACGGAGGGGACTGAAGCTTTCTTT.

The chain uses TRBV7-3 and TRBJ2-7, with 8 positions matching TRBD2. Trimming at V came to 5 bases and at J to 1 base, leaving 7 bases not matched to a gene. Germline-derived CDR1 and CDR2 are SGHTA and FQGTGA. CDR3 length: 15 amino acids. The CDR3 sequence is CASSAGGAKSYEQYF. DNA for the CDR3: TGTGCCAGCAGCGCCGGGGGGGCCAAATCCTACGAGCAGTACTTC.

V and J are TRBV5-5 and TRBJ2-7; TRBD2 aligns across 14 bases. The CDR3 spans 19 residues. V shed 3 bases, J shed 4 bases, and the junction held 15 bases outside the gene matches. CDR1 is SGHKS, CDR2 YYEKEE, per germline (reference sequence). Here the CDR3 DNA reads TGTGCCAGCAGCTATGGCCTAGGACTAGCGGGGGGCGAAACATACGAGCAGTACTTC. This translates into CASSYGLGLAGGETYEQYF.

This clone was seen just once. CDR3 region: CASSPREDSRLGGYTF. The CDR3 DNA reads as TGTGCCAGCAGCCCACGAGAGGACTCCAGACTGGGTGGCTACACCTTC. This sequence joins TRBV9 and TRBJ1-2; no firm D call. Germline V gene sequence: CDR1 SGDLS, CDR2 YYNGEE. V dropped 4 bases and J dropped 7 bases, with 23 bases sitting between them. This CDR3 comprises 16 residues.

The chain carries TRBV5-6 and TRBJ2-1; TRBD1 agrees at 8 bases. The CDR3 is 15 amino acids. J gave up 6 bases and V 1 base, and 6 bases lay outside the gene matches. Germline-derived CDR1 and CDR2 are SGHDT and YYEEEE. This CDR3 is CASSLLGRGLNEQFF. CDR3 nucleotides: TGTGCCAGCAGCTTGCTCGGCAGGGGGCTCAATGAGCAGTTCTTC.

This clone was seen only once. CDR3 loop: CASSLDHGADYGYTF. For the CDR3, the DNA is TGTGCCAGCAGCTTAGATCACGGGGCTGACTATGGCTACACCTTC. This chain connects TRBV11-1 to TRBJ1-2; possible D gene TRBD1, 5 bases. Trimming shortened V by 1 base and J by 3 bases, and 12 bases separated the two germline ends. This CDR3 region has 15 residues. CDR1 is SGHAT and CDR2 is FQDESV in the germline V gene (reference sequence).

The chain uses TRBV6-5 and TRBJ2-5, with 7 bases that match TRBD2. Looked up from germline, CDR1 is MNHEY and CDR2 is SVGAGI. The length of the CDR3 is 15 residues. J was trimmed by 5 bases and V by 8 bases; bases with no gene match: 14. The CDR3 sequence is CASRRAGWQQETQYF. DNA for the CDR3: TGTGCCAGCCGGCGAGCGGGGTGGCAGCAGGAGACCCAGTACTTC.

This chain links TRBV6-5 with TRBJ2-1; TRBD2 agrees at 7 bases. Germline values: CDR1 MNHEY, CDR2 SVGAGI. The CDR3 contains 14 residues. V lost 8 bases and J lost 8; bases outside the gene matches: 12. CDR3 protein: CASRMLAVRDEQFF. The CDR3 nucleotides are TGTGCCAGCCGGATGCTAGCGGTCCGGGATGAGCAGTTCTTC.

CDR3 loop: CASSLVREGPYGYTF. CDR3 DNA sequence: TGTGCCAGCAGCTTAGTGCGGGAGGGACCCTATGGCTACACCTTC. The chain carries TRBV11-2 and TRBJ1-2; weak D call: TRBD1 (5 bases). Trimming removed 1 base at V and 4 bases at J, with 13 bases between. The CDR3 contains 15 residues. Germline V gene data show CDR1 as SGHAT and CDR2 as FQNNGV.

In regard to this clone: At the DNA level, this CDR3 is encoded by other sequences in the same sample as well. The chain links TRBV11-2 to TRBJ2-7; D uncertain. The V and J ends lost 0 bases and 2 bases respectively, with 8 bases between them. Germline lookup yields CDR1 SGHAT and CDR2 FQNNGV. This CDR3 comprises 14 residues. CDR3 bases: TGTGCCAGCAGCTTAGATGGTCGAACCTACGAGCAGTACTTC. As protein: CASSLDGRTYEQYF.

This CDR3 is CASSYRGNSYNEQFF. CDR3 DNA sequence: TGTGCCAGCAGTTACAGGGGTAACTCCTACAATGAGCAGTTCTTC. V gene TRBV6-5 combines with J gene TRBJ2-1; D perhaps matches TRBD1 (5 bases). V shed 2 bases and J shed 0 bases, with 8 bases lying between them. The CDR3 sequence is 15 residues long. Germline CDR1 and CDR2: MNHEY and SVGAGI.

The chain uses TRBV2 and TRBJ1-4; maybe TRBD1 (6 bases). Germline V gene lookup returns CDR1 SNHLY and CDR2 FYNNEI. With 6 bases removed from V and 8 bases from J, the gap between germline ends came to 10 bases. The CDR3 covers 12 residues. The CDR3 spells CASRDTGEKLFF. CDR3 DNA sequence: TGTGCCAGCAGGGACACAGGGGAAAAACTGTTTTTT.

The rearrangement uses TRBV18 and TRBJ2-7, with 10 bases matching TRBD1. Germline CDR1 reads KGHSH; CDR2 reads LQKENI. The CDR3 covers 14 residues. Unmatched junction bases numbered 6, after V lost 6 bases and J lost 4 bases. As DNA, the CDR3 is TGTGCCAGCTCCCCGGGACAGGGGCGGTACGAGCAGTACTTC. Protein product: CASSPGQGRYEQYF.

This chain connects TRBV7-2 to TRBJ2-7; 11 bases align to TRBD2. The CDR3 is made up of 15 amino acids. Trimming removed 3 bases from V and 2 bases from J; junction bases left unmatched: 3. Germline V lookup: CDR1 SGHTA, CDR2 FQGNSA. The CDR3 here is CASSLGSGGAYEQYF. CDR3 bases: TGTGCCAGCAGCTTGGGTAGCGGGGGGGCCTACGAGCAGTACTTC.

In its sample, this clone was seen a few times. The chain is built from TRBV19 and TRBJ1-1; no reliable D call. The CDR3 totals 13 residues. V was trimmed by 5 bases and J by 1 base, leaving 8 bases between them. Germline V gene data show CDR1 as LNHDA and CDR2 as SQIVND (reference sequence). CDR3 in amino acids: CASSPRTNTEAFF. In DNA form, the CDR3 reads TGTGCCAGTAGTCCCCGGACGAACACTGAAGCTTTCTTT.